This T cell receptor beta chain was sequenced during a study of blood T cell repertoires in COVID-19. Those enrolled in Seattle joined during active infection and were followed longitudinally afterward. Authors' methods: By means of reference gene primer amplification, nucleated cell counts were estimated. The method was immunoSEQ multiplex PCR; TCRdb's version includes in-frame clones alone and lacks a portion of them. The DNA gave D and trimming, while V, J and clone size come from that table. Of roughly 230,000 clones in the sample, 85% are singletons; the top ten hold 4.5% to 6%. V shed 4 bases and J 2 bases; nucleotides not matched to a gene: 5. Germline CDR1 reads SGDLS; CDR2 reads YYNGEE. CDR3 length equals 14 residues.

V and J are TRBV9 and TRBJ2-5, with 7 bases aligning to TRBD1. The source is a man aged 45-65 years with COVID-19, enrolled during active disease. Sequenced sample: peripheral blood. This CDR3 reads CASSPQGVQETQYF. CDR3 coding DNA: TGTGCCAGCAGCCCCCAGGGGGTTCAAGAGACCCAGTACTTC.